A single sample gave rise to the 13 T cell receptor beta chains below, sequenced in a study of blood T cell repertoires in COVID-19. Sequencing used immunoSEQ multiplex PCR; TCRdb keeps in-frame clones, though not all of them. The profile shows under 200,000 clones, roughly 85% of them singletons. The source material was peripheral blood. The receptor set was obtained from a woman in her thirties with acute or convalescent COVID-19.

This chain uses TRBV4-3 with TRBJ2-1; 10 positions agree with TRBD1. Trimming removed 1 base from V and 4 bases from J; junction bases left unmatched: 7. The CDR3 contains 17 residues. Germline-derived CDR1 and CDR2 are LGHNA and YSLEER. CDR3 sequence (DNA): TGCGCCAGCAGCCAAGGACAGGGGGCGAGGGTTTACAATGAGCAGTTCTTC. Protein sequence: CASSQGQGARVYNEQFF.

This rearrangement joins TRBV29-1 to TRBJ1-1, with D unclear. CDR3 length equals 13 residues. Germline CDR1 is SQVTM and CDR2 is ANQGSEA. V was shortened by 5 bases and J by 0 bases, with 10 bases between the two germline ends. The CDR3 protein is CSVSGHLNTEAFF. The CDR3 coding sequence is TGCAGCGTTAGTGGGCACCTGAACACTGAAGCTTTCTTT.

V is TRBV7-2 and J is TRBJ1-6; possibly TRBD1 for D (5 bases). The V end lost 3 bases, the J end lost 9 bases, and 15 bases lay between the germline ends. CDR1 and CDR2 (germline): SGHTA, FQGNSA. The CDR3 covers 15 residues. DNA of the CDR3: TGTGCCAGCAGCTTTGACAGAAAAGTTAGTTCACCCCTCCACTTT. Protein: CASSFDRKVSSPLHF.

The chain uses TRBV11-3 and TRBJ1-3, with 10 bases lining up with TRBD1. V trimming: 5 bases; J trimming: 3 bases; junction bases outside the gene matches: 10. Germline CDR1 reads SGHNT; CDR2 reads YENEEA. The CDR3 totals 17 residues. In DNA form, the CDR3 reads TGTGCCAGCAGCCCGGAGACAGGGGGCTTAAGTGGAAACACCATATATTTT. Encoded protein: CASSPETGGLSGNTIYF.

The chain carries TRBV28 and TRBJ2-1, with 8 bases lining up with TRBD2. The germline gives CDR1 MDHEN, CDR2 SYDVKM. The CDR3 totals 17 residues. Trimming at V came to 2 bases and at J to 6 bases, leaving 12 bases not matched to a gene. Here the CDR3 reads CASSLPDIAGYRNEQFF. CDR3 in DNA: TGTGCCAGCAGTTTACCGGATATAGCGGGGTATCGCAATGAGCAGTTCTTC.

This chain joins TRBV19 and TRBJ2-2; D gene uncertain. Looked up from germline, CDR1 is LNHDA and CDR2 is SQIVND (reference sequence). Trimming shortened V by 6 bases and J by 3 bases, and 11 bases separated the two germline ends. This CDR3 spans 14 amino acids. The CDR3 region is CASRFDTYTGELFF. As DNA, the CDR3 is TGTGCCAGTAGATTCGACACTTACACCGGGGAGCTGTTTTTT.

This chain connects TRBV7-2 to TRBJ1-6, with D perhaps TRBD1 (5 bases). The V gene's germline CDR1 is SGHTA and CDR2 FQGNSA. CDR3 size: 14 residues. Trimming left V 1 base short and J 10 bases short, with 11 bases between. The CDR3 DNA is TGTGCCAGCAGCTTAGGGGACTCAGTGTCACCCCTCCACTTT. It is translated as CASSLGDSVSPLHF.

V and J are TRBV7-9 and TRBJ2-7; D uncertain. CDR3 length: 16 residues. Germline-derived CDR1 and CDR2 are SEHNR and FQNEAQ (reference sequence). V dropped 3 bases and J dropped 2 bases, with 17 bases sitting between them. The CDR3 DNA is TGTGCCAGCAGCTTCCCCAAGGCCGAGGATCCCTACGAGCAGTACTTC. Protein: CASSFPKAEDPYEQYF.

The rearrangement links TRBV5-1 to TRBJ2-7; 9 nucleotides agree with TRBD1. V lost 2 bases to trimming and J lost 4 bases; unmatched junction nucleotides: 7. The germline V gene encodes CDR1 SGHRS and CDR2 YFSETQ. This CDR3 contains 15 residues. CDR3 sequence: CASSFPGQGSYEQYF. The CDR3 nucleotides are TGCGCCAGCAGCTTCCCGGGACAGGGTAGTTACGAGCAGTACTTC.

The chain couples TRBV28 to TRBJ1-6, with D possibly matching TRBD1 (6 bases). The germline V gene encodes CDR1 MDHEN and CDR2 SYDVKM. The CDR3 contains 14 residues. The V gene lost 6 bases and the J gene lost 8 bases, with 14 bases spanning the gap. Here the CDR3 reads CASSLPNRDSPLHF. CDR3 DNA: TGTGCCAGCAGCCTCCCCAACAGGGATTCACCCCTCCACTTT.

The gene calls are TRBV30 and TRBJ1-5; 7 nucleotides line up with TRBD1. The CDR3 length is 15 residues. Germline values: CDR1 GTSNPN, CDR2 SVGIG (reference sequence). The junction had 8 bases not matched to a gene; V was cut back by 4 bases and J by 2 bases. DNA of the CDR3: TGTGCCTGGACGGAATACAGGGGTGGCAATCAGCCCCAGCATTTT. Amino acid sequence: CAWTEYRGGNQPQHF.

This clone was recorded only once. The chain links TRBV19 to TRBJ1-5, with no clear D. V was shortened by 7 bases and J by 1 base, with 17 bases between the two germline ends. Germline values: CDR1 LNHDA, CDR2 SQIVND (reference sequence). The CDR3 has 16 residues. CDR3 nucleotide sequence: TGTGCCAGTACGGTTGGGTGGTCACAGAGCAATCAGCCCCAGCATTTT. This encodes CASTVGWSQSNQPQHF.

This chain connects TRBV6-4 to TRBJ1-1; D perhaps matches TRBD1 (5 bases). The germline V gene has CDR1 MRHNA and CDR2 SNTAGT. V was shortened by 5 bases and J by 7 bases, with 14 bases between the two germline ends. The CDR3 runs 13 residues. The DNA for the CDR3 is TGTGCCAGCAGTTTTCAGGAGGGACTTGAAGCTTTCTTT. Protein sequence: CASSFQEGLEAFF.